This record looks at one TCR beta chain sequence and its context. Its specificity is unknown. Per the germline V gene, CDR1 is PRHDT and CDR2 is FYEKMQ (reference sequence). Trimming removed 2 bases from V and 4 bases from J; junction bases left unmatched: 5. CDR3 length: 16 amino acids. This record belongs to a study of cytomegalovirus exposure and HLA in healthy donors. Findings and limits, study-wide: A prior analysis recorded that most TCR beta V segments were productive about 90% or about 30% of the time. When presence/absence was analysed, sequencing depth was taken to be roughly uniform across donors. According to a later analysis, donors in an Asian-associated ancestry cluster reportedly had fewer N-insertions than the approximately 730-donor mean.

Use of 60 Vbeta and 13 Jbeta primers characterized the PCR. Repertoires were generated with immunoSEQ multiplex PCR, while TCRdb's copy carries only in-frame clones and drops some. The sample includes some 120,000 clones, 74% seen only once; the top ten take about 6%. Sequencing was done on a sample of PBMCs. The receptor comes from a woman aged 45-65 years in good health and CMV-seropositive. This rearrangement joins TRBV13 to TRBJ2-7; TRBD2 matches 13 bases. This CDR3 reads CASSLSGLAGVYEQYF. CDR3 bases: TGTGCCAGCAGCTTAAGTGGACTAGCGGGGGTATACGAGCAGTACTTC.